This T cell receptor beta chain stems from a study of CD8 T cell repertoires and HIV-1 epitope variants. As for the study in general: Autologous T cell-negative cells served as antigen-presenting cells in equal numbers.

The CDR3 runs 21 residues. The V gene end was trimmed by 6 bases and the J gene end by 5 bases; junction bases not matched to a gene: 21. Germline CDR1 is MNHEY and CDR2 is SMNVEV (reference sequence). A few counts support this clone. The antigen remains unidentified. Clones were read by immunoSEQ multiplex PCR, and TCRdb kept only the in-frame ones, dropping some. Of about 5,300 clones in the sample, less than 70% were seen once. The source is a male donor with HIV. The sample comprised cultured CD8+ T cells derived from PBMCs. The V call is TRBV27, the J call TRBJ2-2; TRBD2 agrees at 13 bases. The CDR3 DNA reads TGTGCCAGCAGATCCACCACCACTAGCGGGGGGGCCTCTGGACTAACCGGGGAGCTGTTTTTT. It translates to CASRSTTTSGGASGLTGELFF.